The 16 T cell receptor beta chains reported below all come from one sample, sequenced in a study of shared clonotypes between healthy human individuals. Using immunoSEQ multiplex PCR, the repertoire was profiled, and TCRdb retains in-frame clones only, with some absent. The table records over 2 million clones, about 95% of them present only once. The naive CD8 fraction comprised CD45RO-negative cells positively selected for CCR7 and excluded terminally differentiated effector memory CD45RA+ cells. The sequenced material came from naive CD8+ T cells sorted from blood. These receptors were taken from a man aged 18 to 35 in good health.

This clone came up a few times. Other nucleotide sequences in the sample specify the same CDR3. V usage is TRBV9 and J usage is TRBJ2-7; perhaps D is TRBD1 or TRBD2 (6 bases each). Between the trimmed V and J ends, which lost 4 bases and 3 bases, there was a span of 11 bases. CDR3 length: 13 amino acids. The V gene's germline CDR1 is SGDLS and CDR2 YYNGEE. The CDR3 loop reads CASSPGGSYEQYF. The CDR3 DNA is TGTGCCAGCAGCCCCGGGGGCAGCTACGAGCAGTACTTC.

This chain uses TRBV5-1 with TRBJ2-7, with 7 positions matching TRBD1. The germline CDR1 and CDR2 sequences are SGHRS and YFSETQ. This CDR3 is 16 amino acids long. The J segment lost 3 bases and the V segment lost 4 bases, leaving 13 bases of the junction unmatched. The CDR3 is CASSPYWTGGSYEQYF. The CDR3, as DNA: TGCGCCAGCAGCCCTTACTGGACAGGAGGAAGCTACGAGCAGTACTTC.

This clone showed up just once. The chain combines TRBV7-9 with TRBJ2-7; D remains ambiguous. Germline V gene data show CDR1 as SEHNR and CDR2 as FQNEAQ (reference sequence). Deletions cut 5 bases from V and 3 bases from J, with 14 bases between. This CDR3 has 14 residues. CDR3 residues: CASSPSELFYEQYF. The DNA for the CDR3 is TGTGCCAGCAGCCCCTCCGAACTGTTCTACGAGCAGTACTTC.

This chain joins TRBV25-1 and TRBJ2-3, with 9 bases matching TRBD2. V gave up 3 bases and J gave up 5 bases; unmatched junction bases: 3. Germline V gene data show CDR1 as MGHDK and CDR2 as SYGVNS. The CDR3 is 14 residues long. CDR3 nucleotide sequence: TGTGCCAGCAGTGATTGGCGGGAGGGAGATACGCAGTATTTT. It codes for CASSDWREGDTQYF. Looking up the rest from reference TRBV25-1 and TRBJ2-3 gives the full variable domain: EADIYQTPRYLVIGTGKKITLECSQTMGHDKMYWYQQDPGMELHLIHYSYGVNSTEKGDLSSESTVSRIRTEHFPLTLESARPSHTSQYLCASSDWREGDTQYFGPGTRLTVL.

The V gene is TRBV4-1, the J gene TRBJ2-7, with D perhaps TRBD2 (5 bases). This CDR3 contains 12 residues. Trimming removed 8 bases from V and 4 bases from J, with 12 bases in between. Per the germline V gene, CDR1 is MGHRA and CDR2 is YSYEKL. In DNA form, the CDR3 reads TGCGCCAGCGGGAGAGGGATGTACGAGCAGTACTTC. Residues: CASGRGMYEQYF.

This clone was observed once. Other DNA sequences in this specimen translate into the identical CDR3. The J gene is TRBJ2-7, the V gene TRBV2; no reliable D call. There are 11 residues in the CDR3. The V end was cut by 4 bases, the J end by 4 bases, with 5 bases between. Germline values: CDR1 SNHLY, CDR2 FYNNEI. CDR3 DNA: TGTGCCAGCAGTGGGGCTTACGAGCAGTACTTC. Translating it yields CASSGAYEQYF.

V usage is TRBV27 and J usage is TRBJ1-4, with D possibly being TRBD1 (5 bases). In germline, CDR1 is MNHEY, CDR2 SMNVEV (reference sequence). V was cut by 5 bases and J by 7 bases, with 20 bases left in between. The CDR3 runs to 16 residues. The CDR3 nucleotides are TGTGCCAGCAGTACCACTCATCCTGATGGGGGTGAAAAACTGTTTTTT. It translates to CASSTTHPDGGEKLFF. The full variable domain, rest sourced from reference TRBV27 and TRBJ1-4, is EAQVTQNPRYLITVTGKKLTVTCSQNMNHEYMSWYRQDPGLGLRQIYYSMNVEVTDKGDVPEGYKVSRKEKRNFPLILESPSPNQTSLYFCASSTTHPDGGEKLFFGSGTQLSVL.

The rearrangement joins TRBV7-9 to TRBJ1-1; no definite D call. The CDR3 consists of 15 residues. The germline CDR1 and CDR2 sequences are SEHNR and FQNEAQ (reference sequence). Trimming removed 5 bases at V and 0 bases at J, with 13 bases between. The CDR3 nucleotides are TGTGCCAGCAGCCCCGGCCAAACCATGAACACTGAAGCTTTCTTT. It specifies CASSPGQTMNTEAFF.

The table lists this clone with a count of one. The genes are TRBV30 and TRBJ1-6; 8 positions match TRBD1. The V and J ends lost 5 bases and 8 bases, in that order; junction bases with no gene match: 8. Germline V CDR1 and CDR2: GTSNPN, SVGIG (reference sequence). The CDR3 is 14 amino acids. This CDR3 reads CAWDTGQGHSPLHF. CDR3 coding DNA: TGTGCCTGGGATACAGGACAGGGCCATTCACCCCTCCACTTT.

The DNA of the CDR3 is TGTGCCAGCAGCCTCGGACCCGGGACAGGGATATACGAGCAGTACTTC. This translates into CASSLGPGTGIYEQYF. The gene calls are TRBV9 and TRBJ2-7, with TRBD1 identical over 9 bases. The germline V gene encodes CDR1 SGDLS and CDR2 YYNGEE. This CDR3 is 16 amino acids long. After removal of 4 bases from V and 4 bases from J, the junction contained 12 bases not matched to a gene.

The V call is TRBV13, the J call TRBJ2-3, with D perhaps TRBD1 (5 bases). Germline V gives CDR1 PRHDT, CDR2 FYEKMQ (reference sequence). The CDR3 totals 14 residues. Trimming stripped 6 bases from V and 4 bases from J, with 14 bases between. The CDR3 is CASSPQSGPDTQYF. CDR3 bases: TGTGCCAGCAGTCCCCAGTCAGGGCCAGATACGCAGTATTTT.

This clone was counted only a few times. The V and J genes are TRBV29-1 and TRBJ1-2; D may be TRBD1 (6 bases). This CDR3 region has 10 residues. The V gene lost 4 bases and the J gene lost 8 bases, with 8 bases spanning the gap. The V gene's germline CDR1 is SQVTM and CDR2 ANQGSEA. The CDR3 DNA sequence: TGCAGCGTTGTTGGGGGCGGCTACACCTTC. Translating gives CSVVGGGYTF.

CDR3 sequence: CAWDYGTGTSYEQYF. The CDR3 nucleotides read TGTGCCTGGGACTACGGGACAGGGACATCCTACGAGCAGTACTTC. The genes are TRBV30 and TRBJ2-7; 9 positions match TRBD1. This CDR3 contains 15 residues. V gave up 5 bases and J gave up 1 base; unmatched junction bases: 9. Germline V gene data show CDR1 as GTSNPN and CDR2 as SVGIG (reference sequence).

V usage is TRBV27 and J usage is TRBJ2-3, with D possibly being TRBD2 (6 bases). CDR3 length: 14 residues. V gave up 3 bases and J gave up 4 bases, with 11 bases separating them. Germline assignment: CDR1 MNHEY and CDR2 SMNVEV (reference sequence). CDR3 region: CASSFVGSSDTQYF. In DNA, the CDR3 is TGTGCCAGCAGTTTCGTCGGGAGCTCAGATACGCAGTATTTT.

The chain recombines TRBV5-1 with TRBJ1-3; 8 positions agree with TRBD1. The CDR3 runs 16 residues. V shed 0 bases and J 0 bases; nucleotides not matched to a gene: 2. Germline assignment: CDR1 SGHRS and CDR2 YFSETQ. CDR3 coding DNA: TGCGCCAGCAGCTTGGGACAGGGGTTCTCTGGAAACACCATATATTTT. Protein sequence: CASSLGQGFSGNTIYF.

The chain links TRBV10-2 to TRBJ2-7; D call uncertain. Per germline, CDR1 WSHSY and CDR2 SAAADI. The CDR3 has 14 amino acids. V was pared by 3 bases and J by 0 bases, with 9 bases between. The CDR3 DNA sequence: TGCGCCAGCAGTGAAAGGGCCAGCTCCTACGAGCAGTACTTC. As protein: CASSERASSYEQYF.